The next 30 T cell receptor beta chains were all read from a single sample in a study of graft-versus-host responses after intestinal transplantation. Their specific antigens are unknown. Some clones are missing from TCRdb's copy, which holds only in-frame ones; the method was immunoSEQ multiplex PCR. The sample lists more than 65,000 clones, 80% to 95% occurring once. This specimen was unstimulated CD8+ T cells sorted from spleen or lymph node cells, taken before intestinal transplant. All receptors come from a human donor who received an intestinal transplant.

The chain joins TRBV4-1 to TRBJ2-7; D gene ambiguous. The germline V and J ends were trimmed by 4 bases and 7 bases, with 20 bases remaining between them. CDR3 length: 15 residues. The germline V gene encodes CDR1 MGHRA and CDR2 YSYEKL. The CDR3 DNA follows: TGCGCCAGCAGCCCACCCGGGTTGGCTTCGAGGGAGCAGTACTTC. Residues: CASSPPGLASREQYF.

This chain uses TRBV13 with TRBJ1-2, with D possibly being TRBD1 (5 bases). Germline V lookup: CDR1 PRHDT, CDR2 FYEKMQ (reference sequence). The V end lost 2 bases, the J end lost 5 bases, and 9 bases lay between the germline ends. CDR3 size: 13 residues. CDR3 DNA sequence: TGTGCCAGCAGCTTATGGGGCGAGTATGGCTACACCTTC. Translating it yields CASSLWGEYGYTF.

This chain joins TRBV7-9 and TRBJ1-1; D is undetermined. The germline V and J ends were trimmed by 8 bases and 2 bases, with 18 bases remaining between them. Per the germline V gene, CDR1 is SEHNR and CDR2 is FQNEAQ (reference sequence). The CDR3 runs 15 residues. CDR3 in amino acids: CASYGGVPTNTEAFF. In nucleotides, the CDR3 is TGTGCCAGCTACGGTGGAGTGCCGACTAACACTGAAGCTTTCTTT.

The chain joins TRBV4-2 to TRBJ1-1; D unclear. Germline loops: CDR1 LGHNA, CDR2 YNFKEQ. The CDR3 spans 11 residues. The V end was cut by 0 bases, the J end by 12 bases, with 8 bases between. CDR3 loop: CASSQDRNTFF. DNA of the CDR3: TGTGCCAGCAGCCAAGACAGGAATACTTTCTTT.

The chain recombines TRBV7-9 with TRBJ1-6, with no clear D. Trimming shortened V by 1 base and J by 10 bases, and 11 bases separated the two germline ends. The CDR3 loop spans 14 amino acids. Germline loops: CDR1 SEHNR, CDR2 FQNEAQ (reference sequence). The CDR3 coding sequence is TGTGCCAGCAGCTTAGTCCAATCCGGGTCACCCCTCCACTTT. Translation gives CASSLVQSGSPLHF.

V usage is TRBV7-8 and J usage is TRBJ2-7; 11 bases are shared with TRBD2. Germline assignment: CDR1 SGHVS and CDR2 FQNEAQ. CDR3 length: 15 residues. With 7 bases clipped from V and 2 bases from J, the junction kept 7 bases outside the gene matches. The CDR3 bases are TGTGCCAGCACCACCGGGACTAGCGGAGCCTACGAGCAGTACTTC. Its translation is CASTTGTSGAYEQYF.

The chain employs TRBV2 and TRBJ1-1, with D tentatively TRBD1 (6 bases). Per the germline V gene, CDR1 is SNHLY and CDR2 is FYNNEI. This CDR3 spans 15 amino acids. V was pared by 7 bases and J by 0 bases, with 15 bases between. The CDR3 loop reads CASKLTGQMNTEAFF. For the CDR3, the DNA is TGTGCCAGCAAGTTGACAGGACAAATGAACACTGAAGCTTTCTTT.

V gene TRBV5-5 combines with J gene TRBJ1-2; 7 nucleotides align to TRBD1. CDR1 and CDR2 from the germline V gene are SGHKS and YYEKEE (reference sequence). The V gene end was trimmed by 5 bases and the J gene end by 1 base; junction bases not matched to a gene: 11. CDR3 length: 16 amino acids. The CDR3 reads CASRQGPRRHNYGYTF. In DNA, the CDR3 is TGTGCCAGCAGACAGGGGCCTCGTCGTCATAACTATGGCTACACCTTC.

The gene calls are TRBV2 and TRBJ2-5; 7 bases are a match to TRBD1. V lost 2 bases to trimming and J lost 2 bases; unmatched junction nucleotides: 8. The germline CDR1 and CDR2 sequences are SNHLY and FYNNEI. This CDR3 has 16 residues. The CDR3: CASSEKPATGQETQYF. CDR3 in DNA: TGTGCCAGCAGTGAAAAGCCCGCGACAGGGCAAGAGACCCAGTACTTC. Looking up the rest from reference TRBV2 and TRBJ2-5 gives the full variable domain: EPEVTQTPSHQVTQMGQEVILRCVPISNHLYFYWYRQILGQKVEFLVSFYNNEISEKSEIFDDQFSVERPDGSNFTLKIRSTKLEDSAMYFCASSEKPATGQETQYFGPGTRLLVL.

The DNA of the CDR3 is TGTGCCAGCAGCCCCGACAGGACGAACACTGAAGCTTTCTTT. It yields the protein CASSPDRTNTEAFF. J is TRBJ1-1 and V is TRBV7-9, with a weak D call TRBD1 (6 bases). Germline-derived CDR1 and CDR2 are SEHNR and FQNEAQ (reference sequence). Trimming removed 5 bases from V and 1 base from J, with 11 bases in between. CDR3 length: 14 residues.

The CDR3 bases are TGCGCCAGCAGCCAAGGTGGCAGGGTCAATGAGCAGTTCTTC. Translated: CASSQGGRVNEQFF. The V call is TRBV4-1, the J call TRBJ2-1, with a weak D call TRBD1 (5 bases). The CDR3 contains 14 residues. In germline, CDR1 is MGHRA, CDR2 YSYEKL. Trimming cost V 1 base and J 6 bases, with 10 bases left between them.

The rearrangement uses TRBV29-1 and TRBJ2-1, with 12 bases matching TRBD2. Germline values: CDR1 SQVTM, CDR2 ANQGSEA. The CDR3 runs 14 residues. V shed 6 bases and J 2 bases; nucleotides not matched to a gene: 2. The CDR3 bases are TGCAGCGTAGCTAGCGGGGGGGCCTACAATGAGCAGTTCTTC. Translated, it gives CSVASGGAYNEQFF.

This rearrangement joins TRBV6-5 to TRBJ1-2; 9 nucleotides line up with TRBD1. V gave up 11 bases and J gave up 9 bases; unmatched junction bases: 10. This CDR3 comprises 12 residues. CDR1 is MNHEY and CDR2 is SVGAGI in the germline V gene. In DNA, the CDR3 is TGTGCCGTAAAACAGGGGGCGTTGAGCTACACCTTC. The encoded protein is CAVKQGALSYTF.

The chain combines TRBV7-9 with TRBJ2-5, with D possibly being TRBD2 (6 bases). The DNA end is more similar to TRBJ2-7, so the J call may be wrong. There are 13 residues in the CDR3. Germline lookup yields CDR1 SEHNR and CDR2 FQNEAQ (reference sequence). CDR3 coding DNA: TGTGCCAGCAGCTTAGTGGAGGGCTACGAGCAGTACTTC. Its protein is CASSLVEGYEQYF.

This sequence joins TRBV2 and TRBJ2-3, with D tentatively TRBD1 (5 bases). The CDR3 loop spans 14 amino acids. Looked up from germline, CDR1 is SNHLY and CDR2 is FYNNEI. Trimming left V 4 bases short and J 0 bases short, with 8 bases between. The CDR3 protein is CASSGTSSTDTQYF. CDR3 DNA sequence: TGTGCCAGCAGTGGGACATCTAGCACAGATACGCAGTATTTT.

The V and J genes are TRBV11-2 and TRBJ1-3; D is possibly TRBD1 (5 bases). Germline V gene data show CDR1 as SGHAT and CDR2 as FQNNGV. V dropped 5 bases and J dropped 0 bases, with 14 bases sitting between them. This CDR3 spans 16 amino acids. CDR3 sequence: CASSIGLGLSGNTIYF. In nucleotides, the CDR3 is TGTGCCAGCAGCATCGGGCTGGGACTCTCTGGAAACACCATATATTTT.

The chain couples TRBV9 to TRBJ1-3, with 7 nucleotides matching TRBD1. Looked up from germline, CDR1 is SGDLS and CDR2 is YYNGEE. The V segment lost 0 bases and the J segment 2 bases; nucleotides outside the gene matches: 2. The CDR3 loop spans 15 amino acids. The CDR3 bases are TGTGCCAGCAGCGTAGCGACAGGGACTGGAAACACCATATATTTT. Protein: CASSVATGTGNTIYF.

This sequence joins TRBV13 and TRBJ2-1; no clear D gene. The CDR3 loop spans 12 amino acids. Per germline, CDR1 PRHDT and CDR2 FYEKMQ (reference sequence). Trimming cost V 0 bases and J 10 bases, with 7 bases left between them. CDR3 coding DNA: TGTGCCAGCAGCTTAGGGGCAGGAGAGCAGTTCTTC. Protein: CASSLGAGEQFF.

The rearrangement uses TRBV14 and TRBJ1-2; no clear D gene. This CDR3 is 13 amino acids long. Looked up from germline, CDR1 is SGHDN and CDR2 is FVKESK. The V end lost 5 bases, the J end lost 6 bases, and 13 bases lay between the germline ends. The CDR3: CASSRLRTDGYTF. The DNA for the CDR3 is TGTGCCAGCAGCAGACTCAGGACTGATGGCTACACCTTC.

DNA of the CDR3: TGTGCCAGCTCGCACCCAGACAGACCCACTGAAGCTTTCTTT. Residues: CASSHPDRPTEAFF. The genes are TRBV18 and TRBJ1-1, with D perhaps matching TRBD1 (5 bases). The CDR3 extends over 14 amino acids. Germline CDR1 reads KGHSH; CDR2 reads LQKENI. V was pared by 6 bases and J by 4 bases, with 15 bases between. The whole variable domain, remainder taken from reference TRBV18 and TRBJ1-1, is NAGVMQNPRHLVRRRGQEARLRCSPMKGHSHVYWYRQLPEEGLKFMVYLQKENIIDESGMPKERFSAEFPKEGPSILRIQQVVRGDSAAYFCASSHPDRPTEAFFGQGTRLTVV.

CDR3: CASSLWGSPDQPQHF. The CDR3, as DNA: TGTGCCAGCAGTTTATGGGGCAGCCCTGATCAGCCCCAGCATTTT. The J gene is TRBJ1-5, the V gene TRBV27, with D possibly being TRBD1 (5 bases). V was cut by 1 base and J by 5 bases, with 12 bases left in between. This CDR3 spans 15 amino acids. From germline, CDR1 is MNHEY and CDR2 SMNVEV (reference sequence).

The chain carries TRBV7-9 and TRBJ2-1; unclear D gene. V shed 0 bases and J shed 9 bases, with 9 bases lying between them. This CDR3 is 13 amino acids long. Per germline, CDR1 SEHNR and CDR2 FQNEAQ (reference sequence). The CDR3 is CASSLALRGEQFF. In DNA form, the CDR3 reads TGTGCCAGCAGCTTAGCACTACGCGGTGAGCAGTTCTTC.

This clone was detected a few times. V and J are TRBV6-6 and TRBJ2-7; D perhaps matches TRBD2 (5 bases). Germline values: CDR1 MNHNY, CDR2 SVGAGI (reference sequence). V lost 6 bases and J 3 bases, leaving 12 bases between the germline ends. The CDR3 loop spans 13 amino acids. The CDR3 region is CASRDSRSYEQYF. The CDR3 DNA is TGTGCCAGCAGGGACTCGCGTAGCTACGAGCAGTACTTC.

This chain connects TRBV6-6 to TRBJ2-7, with D unresolved. Trimming stripped 6 bases from V and 2 bases from J, with 5 bases between. CDR1 is MNHNY, CDR2 SVGAGI, per germline (reference sequence). The CDR3 covers 11 residues. The CDR3 nucleotides read TGTGCCAGCAGCCCAACCTACGAGCAGTACTTC. The encoded protein is CASSPTYEQYF.

The gene calls are TRBV9 and TRBJ2-7, with TRBD1 identical over 8 bases. This CDR3 is built from 14 residues. CDR1 and CDR2 from the germline V gene are SGDLS and YYNGEE. J lost 5 bases, V lost 4 bases, and 8 bases had no gene match. This chain's CDR3 is CASSQRTGSDEQYF. The CDR3 DNA reads as TGTGCCAGCAGCCAACGGACAGGGTCAGACGAGCAGTACTTC.

The V and J genes are TRBV5-1 and TRBJ1-3; tentative D call: TRBD1 (5 bases). CDR3 length: 17 amino acids. Germline CDR1 and CDR2: SGHRS and YFSETQ. The ends were cut back, 4 bases at V and 0 bases at J, with 17 bases in the middle. The CDR3 loop is CASSKHPTGTSGNTIYF. As DNA, the CDR3 is TGCGCCAGCAGCAAACACCCTACAGGAACCTCTGGAAACACCATATATTTT.

The V call is TRBV29-1, the J call TRBJ2-1; 7 bases match TRBD2. The CDR3 is 12 amino acids. Germline CDR1 reads SQVTM; CDR2 reads ANQGSEA. V lost 5 bases, J lost 9 bases, and 7 bases stayed unmatched. Here the CDR3 DNA reads TGCAGCGTTCAAGCGGGGTCGGGTGAGCAGTTCTTC. This gives the protein CSVQAGSGEQFF.

This chain joins TRBV25-1 and TRBJ1-1, with D possibly being TRBD1 (5 bases). V was trimmed by 0 bases and J by 9 bases, leaving 14 bases between them. CDR3 size: 14 residues. Germline V lookup: CDR1 MGHDK, CDR2 SYGVNS. CDR3: CASSEYGETAKAFF. For the CDR3, the DNA is TGTGCCAGCAGTGAATATGGAGAGACAGCCAAAGCTTTCTTT.

V and J are TRBV9 and TRBJ2-7; the match to TRBD1 covers 8 bases. J gave up 3 bases and V 3 bases, and 11 bases lay outside the gene matches. There are 16 residues in the CDR3. Germline V gene lookup returns CDR1 SGDLS and CDR2 YYNGEE. DNA for the CDR3: TGTGCCAGCAGCGAAACCCCCGGGACAGGTGGCTACGAGCAGTACTTC. It is translated as CASSETPGTGGYEQYF.

The rearrangement uses TRBV7-3 and TRBJ2-1; 7 nucleotides agree with TRBD2. CDR3 length equals 13 residues. Per germline, CDR1 SGHTA and CDR2 FQGTGA. J gave up 6 bases and V 3 bases, and 2 bases lay outside the gene matches. CDR3 in amino acids: CASSLGGGNEQFF. The CDR3 region has the DNA TGTGCCAGCAGCTTGGGGGGGGGCAATGAGCAGTTCTTC.